This entry lists 7 T cell receptor beta chains sequenced from one sample in a study of T cell responses to AZD1222 COVID-19 vaccine (dated by TCRdb to about 2021). Library method: the immunoSEQ multiplex PCR assay. As stored in TCRdb, this immuneACCESS dataset retains in-frame rearrangements with V and J assigned. A fraction of the clones does not appear; measured against another copy, unresolved V genes explain less than half of the discrepancy, and the remainder lacks a known reason. The sample data list roughly 93,000 clones, and more than 70% of these were observed just once. The top ten clones comprise approximately 5.3% of the sample. Explained via the paper, the time point label denotes: about 28 days (+/-7) after the second vaccine dose. Sequenced material: peripheral blood, taken 28 days after the second AZD1222 dose. All receptors derive from an adult who received the AZD1222 COVID-19 vaccine.

The chain joins TRBV7-3 to TRBJ2-1; 7 nucleotides line up with TRBD1. Per the germline V gene, CDR1 is SGHTA and CDR2 is FQGTGA. The CDR3 consists of 13 residues. J was trimmed by 7 bases and V by 4 bases; bases with no gene match: 4. The CDR3 DNA follows: TGTGCCAGCAGCTACGGGACAGAAAATGAGCAGTTCTTC. This gives the protein CASSYGTENEQFF.

The chain joins TRBV28 to TRBJ2-7; D perhaps matches TRBD1 (6 bases). There are 13 residues in the CDR3. The germline V gene encodes CDR1 MDHEN and CDR2 SYDVKM. Trimming left V 5 bases short and J 6 bases short, with 14 bases between. In nucleotides, the CDR3 is TGTGCCAGCAGTCCGTTTACAGGGTCCGAGCAGTACTTC. This sequence encodes CASSPFTGSEQYF.

The V call is TRBV6-5, the J call TRBJ2-5; perhaps TRBD1 as D (6 bases). Per germline, CDR1 MNHEY and CDR2 SVGAGI. The CDR3 has 11 residues. V was clipped by 11 bases and J by 5 bases, with 12 bases between them. CDR3 in DNA: TGTGCCGGCGGACAGATGGAGACCCAGTACTTC. Translating gives CAGGQMETQYF.

The chain has TRBV2 and TRBJ2-1; maybe TRBD1 (5 bases). Trimming removed 7 bases from V and 8 bases from J, with 18 bases in between. Germline lookup yields CDR1 SNHLY and CDR2 FYNNEI. This CDR3 is 14 amino acids long. In DNA, the CDR3 is TGTGCCAGCAAAAGCACAGGTTCGTGGGATGAGCAGTTCTTC. Its protein is CASKSTGSWDEQFF. Full variable domain (outside the CDR3, taken from reference TRBV2 and TRBJ2-1): EPEVTQTPSHQVTQMGQEVILRCVPISNHLYFYWYRQILGQKVEFLVSFYNNEISEKSEIFDDQFSVERPDGSNFTLKIRSTKLEDSAMYFCASKSTGSWDEQFFGPGTRLTVL.

The chain has TRBV9 and TRBJ2-1, with TRBD2 as a possible D gene (6 bases). CDR1 SGDLS and CDR2 YYNGEE come from the germline V gene. The CDR3 is made up of 16 amino acids. V lost 4 bases to trimming and J lost 4 bases, with 18 bases between them. The CDR3 reads CASSPLGLHTYNEQFF. CDR3 nucleotide sequence: TGTGCCAGCAGCCCCCTGGGACTCCATACTTACAATGAGCAGTTCTTC.

V gene TRBV5-4 combines with J gene TRBJ2-5; no firm D call. V shed 2 bases and J shed 2 bases, with 10 bases lying between them. The CDR3 runs to 14 residues. Per the germline V gene, CDR1 is SGHNT and CDR2 is YYREEE (reference sequence). The CDR3 DNA sequence: TGTGCCAGCAGCTTTACTGAAAGACAAGAGACCCAGTACTTC. Translated, it gives CASSFTERQETQYF.

The CDR3 loop reads CASRWGRTGELFF. CDR3 nucleotide sequence: TGTGCCAGCAGGTGGGGGCGCACCGGGGAGCTGTTTTTT. The V and J genes are TRBV28 and TRBJ2-2; a possible D gene is TRBD1 (6 bases). This CDR3 region has 13 residues. Trimming removed 6 bases from V and 4 bases from J, with 9 bases in between. Germline CDR1 MDHEN, CDR2 SYDVKM. The full variable domain, rest sourced from reference TRBV28 and TRBJ2-2, is DVKVTQSSRYLVKRTGEKVFLECVQDMDHENMFWYRQDPGLGLRLIYFSYDVKMKEKGDIPEGYSVSREKKERFSLILESASTNQTSMYLCASRWGRTGELFFGEGSRLTVL.